This paragraph reports one T cell receptor beta chain. This sample was included in a study of blood T cell repertoires in COVID-19. Background on the study: Acute and convalescent COVID-19 specimens originated in the United States, Italy and Spain. T cells, B-cell-depleted T cells, or PBMCs provided the cDNA or gDNA that served as material.

As processed by the authors: How many nucleated cells were present was estimated from reference gene primer amplification. The method was immunoSEQ multiplex PCR; TCRdb's version includes in-frame clones alone and lacks a portion of them. That table gives V, J and clone size, and the DNA gave D and trimming. The sample has 60,000 or so clones, 60% to 85% seen once. This TCR came from a human donor in a cohort sampled during active COVID-19. What was sequenced was peripheral blood.

CDR3 sequence (DNA): TGTGCCAGCTCACCACCCTCCCAGGCCTACGAGCAGTACTTC. Protein sequence: CASSPPSQAYEQYF. The chain uses TRBV18 and TRBJ2-7; D is unclear. V shed 0 bases and J shed 2 bases, with 8 bases lying between them. CDR3 length: 14 amino acids. The germline V gene encodes CDR1 KGHSH and CDR2 LQKENI.